A selection of T cell receptor beta chains follows, all from one sample in a study of T cells in Graves' hyperthyroidism and ophthalmopathy. Each CDR3 protein is one row after TCRdb ran MiXCR on the multiplex PCR reads. The sample carries some 620,000 distinct CDR3 sequences, 15% to 20% recorded once. The sample comprised blood. Receptors originate from a woman younger than 45 with Graves' hyperthyroidism. Both conserved end residues are part of each CDR3. A D gene is named only where the DNA matches it firmly. The size of a clone is reported for some rows only, either as once, few or many, or as a class for expanded clones.

V gene	D gene	clone size	J gene	CDR3 DNA	CDR3 protein
TRBV12-3/TRBV12-4	.	.	TRBJ2-5	TGTGCCAGCAGCGCCGGGTTAGGCCGGGAAGGAAGAGAGACCCAGTACTTC	CASSAGLGREGRETQYF
TRBV7-9	TRBD1	few	TRBJ2-3	TGTGCCAGCAGCGCCCGGACAGGGGGCTTAGATACGCAGTATTTT	CASSARTGGLDTQYF
TRBV6-2/TRBV6-3	TRBD1	many	TRBJ1-1	TGTGCCAGCAGGGGACAGGGACACACTGAAGCTTTCTTT	CASRGQGHTEAFF
TRBV5-1	.	.	TRBJ1-1	TGCGCCAGCAGCTTGGACCGGGCCCGTTTTTCTGAAGCTTTCTTT	CASSLDRARFSEAFF
TRBV6-2/TRBV6-3	TRBD2	.	TRBJ2-7	TGTGCCAGCAGCTCCGGGACTAGCCCCAGCTCCTACGAGCAGTACTTC	CASSSGTSPSSYEQYF
TRBV19	.	.	TRBJ2-1	TGTGCCAGTAGTATATTTCAGGGGGGCGTGAATGAGCAGTTCTTC	CASSIFQGGVNEQFF
TRBV6-2/TRBV6-3	.	many	TRBJ2-1	TGTGCCAGCACCCCGGGGACTTTGAGCTCCTACAATGAGCAGTTCTTC	CASTPGTLSSYNEQFF
TRBV29-1	TRBD2	.	TRBJ2-5	TGCAGCGTTGACGGGGGGTCAGGGCAAGAGACCCAGTACTTC	CSVDGGSGQETQYF
TRBV6-1	TRBD2	.	TRBJ2-3	TGTGCCAGCAGTGAACTAGCGGGAGGAAGAGATACGCAGTATTTT	CASSELAGGRDTQYF
TRBV14	.	.	TRBJ2-5	TGTGCCAGCAGCCAAAACGACTATTTCCAAGAGACCCAGTACTTC	CASSQNDYFQETQYF
TRBV28	TRBD1	few	TRBJ1-2	TGTGCCAGCAGAATCATACAGGGGGCGCGGGGTATCTATGGCTACACCTTC	CASRIIQGARGIYGYTF
TRBV6-6	TRBD1	many	TRBJ2-1	TGTGCCAGCAGTTACATGGACAGGGACCGAACGACCTACAATGAGCAGTTCTTC	CASSYMDRDRTTYNEQFF
TRBV3-1	TRBD2	many	TRBJ2-1	TGTGCCAGCAGCCTGCTAGCGGATTACAATGAGCAGTTCTTC	CASSLLADYNEQFF
TRBV20-1	.	many	TRBJ2-1	TGCAGTGCTAGAGATGGAGGACAAAACAATGAGCAGTTCTTC	CSARDGGQNNEQFF
TRBV12-3/TRBV12-4	.	many	TRBJ2-3	TGTGCCAGCAGCTTCGGTTCGGCAGATACGCAGTATTTT	CASSFGSADTQYF
TRBV28	.	many	TRBJ1-5	TGTGCCAGCAGCCCACCCGGAGCACGGCCCCAGCATTTT	CASSPPGARPQHF
TRBV20-1	TRBD1	many	TRBJ2-1	TGCAGTGGTATACAGGGGTTTCGCGATGAGCAGTTCTTC	CSGIQGFRDEQFF
TRBV4-1	.	.	TRBJ2-7	TGCGCCAGCAGCCAAGAGGGGCTAGCCGACGAGCAGTACTTC	CASSQEGLADEQYF
TRBV28	.	many	TRBJ2-5	TGTGCCAGCAGAGTCGGGGCCGAAGAGACCCAGTACTTC	CASRVGAEETQYF
TRBV7-9	.	many	TRBJ2-3	TGTGCCAGCAGCCTCTACAGACTCCGGGACGGCACAGATACGCAGTATTTT	CASSLYRLRDGTDTQYF
TRBV7-8	TRBD2	many	TRBJ2-5	TGTGCCAGCAGCCCACCGACTAGCAGCCAAGAGACCCAGTACTTC	CASSPPTSSQETQYF
TRBV3-1	.	few	TRBJ1-3	TGTGCCAGCAGCCAAACCCCGGCCAACTCTGGAAACACCATATATTTT	CASSQTPANSGNTIYF
TRBV30	.	few	TRBJ1-6	TGTGCCTGGAGTGTGAGGACACCCGGCTTCGATAATTCACCCCTCCACTTT	CAWSVRTPGFDNSPLHF
TRBV20-1	.	many	TRBJ2-5	TGCAGTGCCTCACAGGACCGATCGGCGACCCAGTACTTC	CSASQDRSATQYF
TRBV2	.	many	TRBJ2-1	TGTGCCAGCAATCGGCGGGAATTCGATGAGCAGTTCTTC	CASNRREFDEQFF
TRBV7-2	.	few	TRBJ1-3	TGTGCCAGCAGCTTAGAGAGGTCTGGAAACACCATATATTTT	CASSLERSGNTIYF
TRBV27	TRBD1	many	TRBJ1-1	TGTGCCAGCAGAAACCCGACAGGGGGCTTCACTGAAGCTTTCTTT	CASRNPTGGFTEAFF
TRBV2	TRBD2	many	TRBJ2-7	TGTGCCAGCACCGTAACTAGCGGGGACTCCTACGAGCAGTACTTC	CASTVTSGDSYEQYF
TRBV5-1	.	many	TRBJ2-5	TGCGCCAGCAGCTTGGAAGTGGGAGCGGCCCCTGAGACCCAGTACTTC	CASSLEVGAAPETQYF